A single T cell receptor beta chain is shown here with its context. Its antigen is still unknown. 13 Jbeta primers and 60 Vbeta primers were used for the PCR. Assay used: immunoSEQ multiplex PCR; TCRdb lists only in-frame clones, some missing. The sample has 210,000 or so clones, about 80% seen once; the top ten hold about 0.6%. Whereas donors were nominally healthy upon sampling, unrecorded immune exposures were probable. This sample was included in a study of cytomegalovirus exposure and HLA in healthy donors. The CDR3 has 15 residues. Trimming took 0 bases from V and 5 from J; bases not matched to a gene: 4. Germline CDR1 is SGDLS and CDR2 is YYNGEE. Whole-study results and caveats: Some V segments, TRBV6-2 and TRBV6-3 among them, were indistinguishable and were therefore excluded. The records held CMV serostatus as the only immune exposure information.

The origin of this receptor is a woman in her thirties or forties in good health and CMV-seronegative. The chain couples TRBV9 to TRBJ2-2; 7 bases are a match to TRBD1. The sample consisted of PBMCs. The CDR3 DNA reads TGTGCCAGCAGCGTAGGACAGGGCTGGACCGGGGAGCTGTTTTTT. Its translation: CASSVGQGWTGELFF. The full variable domain, completed using reference TRBV9 and TRBJ2-2, is DSGVTQTPKHLITATGQRVTLRCSPRSGDLSVYWYQQSLDQGLQFLIQYYNGEERAKGNILERFSAQQFPDLHSELNLSSLELGDSALYFCASSVGQGWTGELFFGEGSRLTVL.